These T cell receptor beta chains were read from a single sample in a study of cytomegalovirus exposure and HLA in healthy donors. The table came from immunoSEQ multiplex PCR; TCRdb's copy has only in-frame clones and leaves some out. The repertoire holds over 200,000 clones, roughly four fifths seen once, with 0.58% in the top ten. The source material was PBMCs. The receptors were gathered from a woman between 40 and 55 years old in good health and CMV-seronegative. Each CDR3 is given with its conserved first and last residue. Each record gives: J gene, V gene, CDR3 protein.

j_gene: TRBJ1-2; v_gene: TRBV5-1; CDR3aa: CASSKQGEYGYTF
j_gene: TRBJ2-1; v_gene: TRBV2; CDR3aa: CASSGQGARRGVEQFF
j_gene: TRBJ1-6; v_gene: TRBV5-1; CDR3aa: CASSLDPGLPGSPLHF
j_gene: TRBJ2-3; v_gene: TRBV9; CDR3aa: CASSVDREVDTQYF
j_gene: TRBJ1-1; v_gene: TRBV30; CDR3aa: CAWNQGRLTVFF
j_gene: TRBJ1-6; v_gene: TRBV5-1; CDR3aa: CASSLVPTGTGSNSPLHF
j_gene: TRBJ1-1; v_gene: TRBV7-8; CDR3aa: CASSLGQMNTEAFF
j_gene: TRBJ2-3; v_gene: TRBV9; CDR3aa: CASSVDSGGRTDTQYF
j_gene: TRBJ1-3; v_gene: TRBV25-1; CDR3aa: CASSDTRVSLSGNTIYF
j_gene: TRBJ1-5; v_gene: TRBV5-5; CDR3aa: CASSAGFNQPQHF
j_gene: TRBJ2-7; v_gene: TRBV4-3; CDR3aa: CASSYTGGWEQYF
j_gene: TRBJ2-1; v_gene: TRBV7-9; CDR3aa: CASSLVVYNEQFF
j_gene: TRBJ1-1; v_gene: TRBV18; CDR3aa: CASSPTGKVGMNTEAFF
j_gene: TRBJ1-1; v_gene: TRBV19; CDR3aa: CASNRDRDSTEAFF
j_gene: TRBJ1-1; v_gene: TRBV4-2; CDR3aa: CASSASERTTEAFF
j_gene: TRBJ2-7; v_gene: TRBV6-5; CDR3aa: CASSLTGPSSYEQYF
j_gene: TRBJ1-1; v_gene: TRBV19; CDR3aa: CASTAEGGADEAFF
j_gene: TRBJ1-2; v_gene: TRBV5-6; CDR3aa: CASSLLAESYTF
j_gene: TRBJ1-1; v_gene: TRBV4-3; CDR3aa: CASSHRQGARTEAFF
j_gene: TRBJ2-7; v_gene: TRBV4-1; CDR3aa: CASSQDSGTGPYEQYF
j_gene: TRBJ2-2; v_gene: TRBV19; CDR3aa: CASGSIAGGTGELFF
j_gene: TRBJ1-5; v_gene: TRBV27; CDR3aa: CASSLTGNRNQPQHF
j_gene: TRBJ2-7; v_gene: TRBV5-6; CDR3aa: CASSLLTALHEQYF
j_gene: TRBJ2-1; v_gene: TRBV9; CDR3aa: CASSSGGAPNNEQFF
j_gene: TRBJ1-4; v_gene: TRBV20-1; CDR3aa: CSAHEPGKLFF
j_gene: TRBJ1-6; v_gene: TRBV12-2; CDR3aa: CASRLAGLTGSNNSPLHF
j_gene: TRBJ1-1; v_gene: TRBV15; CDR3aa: CATSRGDRGEAFF
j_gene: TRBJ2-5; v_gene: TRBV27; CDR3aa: CASSPGTSGETQYF
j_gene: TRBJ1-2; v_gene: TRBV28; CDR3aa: CASSFWDRGDGYTF
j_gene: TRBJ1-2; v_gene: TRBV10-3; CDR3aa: CAISPPGGSWDGYTF
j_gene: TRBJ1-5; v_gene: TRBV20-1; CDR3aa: CSASRGDPQHF
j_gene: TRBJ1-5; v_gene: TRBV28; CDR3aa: CASTEQGRPQHF
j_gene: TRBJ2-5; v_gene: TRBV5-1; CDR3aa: CASSLDARGHGKTQYF
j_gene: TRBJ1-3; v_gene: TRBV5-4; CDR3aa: CASSFRGVSGNTIYF
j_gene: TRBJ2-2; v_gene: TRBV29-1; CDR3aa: CSVGVRGPNTGELFF
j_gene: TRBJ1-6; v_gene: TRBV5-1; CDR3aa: CASSLGNRQGQSPLHF
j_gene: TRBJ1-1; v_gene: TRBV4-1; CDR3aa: CASSQVGGLNTEAFF
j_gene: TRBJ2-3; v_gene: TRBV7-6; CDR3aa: CASSLEDRSTDTQYF
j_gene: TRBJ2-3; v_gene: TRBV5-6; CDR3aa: CASSFGTSGGDTQYF
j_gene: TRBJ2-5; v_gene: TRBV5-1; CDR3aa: CASSLGQGETQYF